The 4 T cell receptor beta chains below all came from one sample that was sequenced in a study of blood T cell repertoires in COVID-19. Sequenced by immunoSEQ multiplex PCR; TCRdb stores in-frame clones only, minus some. Here the sample spans approximately 180,000 clones, approximately 79% being singletons. The sample comprised PBMCs or T cells enriched from blood (not recorded which). All receptors come from a woman aged 55 to 70 with acute COVID-19.

The chain recombines TRBV21-1 with TRBJ2-1; whether TRBD1, the table's D call, matches the DNA was not checked. TRBV21-1 is assigned pseudogene status. The CDR3 totals 15 residues. CDR3 DNA sequence: TGTGCCAGCACAAAGGTTCCCGGACAGCTCAATGAGCAGTTCTTC. Residues: CASTKVPGQLNEQFF.

This sequence joins TRBV19 and TRBJ1-1, with D possibly being TRBD1 (5 bases). The V and J ends lost 7 bases and 6 bases respectively, with 15 bases between them. The CDR3 is 13 amino acids. Looked up from germline, CDR1 is LNHDA and CDR2 is SQIVND (reference sequence). This CDR3 reads CASNAGRSAEAFF. The CDR3 bases are TGTGCCAGTAACGCAGGGAGGAGCGCTGAAGCTTTCTTT.

The chain combines TRBV2 with TRBJ2-7; the D gene is possibly TRBD2 (6 bases). The CDR3 length is 15 residues. V dropped 7 bases and J dropped 5 bases, with 21 bases sitting between them. CDR1 is SNHLY, CDR2 FYNNEI, per germline. CDR3 coding DNA: TGTGCCAGCACCCCAGTGGGGGGAGGAGGGCACGAGCAGTACTTC. Its translation is CASTPVGGGGHEQYF.

In nucleotides, the CDR3 is TGTGCCAGCAGCTTCGGCAGGAAAGAGCAGTACGTC. Translating it yields CASSFGRKEQYV. The rearrangement links TRBV5-8 to TRBJ2-7; D not certain. Trimming cost V 2 bases and J 7 bases, with 10 bases left between them. Germline values: CDR1 SGHTS, CDR2 YDEGEE. The CDR3 spans 12 residues.